The 3 T cell receptor beta chains in this list originate from one sample, sequenced in a study of control samples from healthy donors and cancer patients. Data came from immunoSEQ multiplex PCR; TCRdb stores just in-frame clones and leaves some out. The table has over 90,000 clones, around 89% seen once. What was sequenced was PBMCs. These receptor sequences come from a man aged 60-69 years with lung cancer.

The genes are TRBV9 and TRBJ2-1, with D possibly matching TRBD1 (6 bases). V gave up 3 bases and J gave up 3 bases, with 16 bases separating them. The germline V gene encodes CDR1 SGDLS and CDR2 YYNGEE. The CDR3 runs 16 residues. DNA of the CDR3: TGTGCCAGCAGCGCGAGAGGGGGTATTGGCTACAATGAGCAGTTCTTC. Amino acids: CASSARGGIGYNEQFF. Based on the CDR3 plus reference TRBV9 and TRBJ2-1, the full variable domain is DSGVTQTPKHLITATGQRVTLRCSPRSGDLSVYWYQQSLDQGLQFLIQYYNGEERAKGNILERFSAQQFPDLHSELNLSSLELGDSALYFCASSARGGIGYNEQFFGPGTRLTVL.

J is TRBJ1-2 and V is TRBV18, with TRBD1 as a possible D gene (5 bases). The germline V gene has CDR1 KGHSH and CDR2 LQKENI. This CDR3 comprises 18 residues. V was clipped by 3 bases and J by 1 base, with 21 bases between them. CDR3 nucleotide sequence: TGTGCCAGCTCACCGCGGTCCGGGGAGGGACGGAGTAACTATGGCTACACCTTC. It yields the protein CASSPRSGEGRSNYGYTF. Full variable domain (missing parts from reference TRBV18 and TRBJ1-2): NAGVMQNPRHLVRRRGQEARLRCSPMKGHSHVYWYRQLPEEGLKFMVYLQKENIIDESGMPKERFSAEFPKEGPSILRIQQVVRGDSAAYFCASSPRSGEGRSNYGYTFGSGTRLTVV.

The rearrangement links TRBV12-3 or TRBV12-4 to TRBJ1-1, with 9 bases lining up with TRBD1. This CDR3 is built from 12 residues. Trimming at V came to 9 bases and at J to 6 bases, leaving 5 bases not matched to a gene. As DNA, the CDR3 is TGTGCCAGTGAGGACAGGGGCGCTGAAGCTTTCTTT. Its protein product is CASEDRGAEAFF.